This is a list of T cell receptor beta chains from one sample in a study of cytomegalovirus exposure and HLA in healthy donors. The protocol was immunoSEQ multiplex PCR, while the TCRdb copy is restricted to in-frame clones and leaves out a portion. This sample carries 150,000 to 200,000 clones, about 86% of them seen once, and the ten largest clones take around 2.1%. Sequencing was performed on PBMCs. Receptor source: a woman between 18 and 29 years old in good health and CMV-seropositive. Both conserved end residues are part of each CDR3. Fields, in order: J gene, clone size, D gene, V gene, CDR3 protein, CDR3 DNA. A D gene is named only where the DNA matches it firmly. Size is omitted from some rows. Given values are once, few, many or a class for expanded clones.

j_call: TRBJ1-3
clone_size: -
d_call: -
v_call: TRBV7-9
cdr3_aa: CSSSFYSSGNTIYF
cdr3_nt: TGTTCCAGCAGCTTTTATAGCTCTGGAAACACCATATATTTT

j_call: TRBJ1-6
clone_size: -
d_call: TRBD1
v_call: TRBV5-6
cdr3_aa: CASSSDRGFYNSPLHF
cdr3_nt: TGTGCCAGCAGCTCGGACAGGGGATTCTATAATTCACCCCTCCACTTT

j_call: TRBJ2-5
clone_size: -
d_call: TRBD1
v_call: TRBV29-1
cdr3_aa: CSVSRDSKGETQYF
cdr3_nt: TGCAGCGTTTCACGGGACAGCAAAGGAGAGACCCAGTACTTC

j_call: TRBJ1-1
clone_size: -
d_call: TRBD1
v_call: TRBV5-6
cdr3_aa: CASSQGGTEAFF
cdr3_nt: TGTGCCAGCAGCCAGGGGGGAACTGAAGCTTTCTTT

j_call: TRBJ1-4
clone_size: few
d_call: -
v_call: TRBV6-1
cdr3_aa: CASSEPRFGEKLFF
cdr3_nt: TGTGCCAGCAGTGAACCCCGGTTCGGGGAAAAACTGTTTTTT

j_call: TRBJ2-2
clone_size: once
d_call: -
v_call: TRBV7-9
cdr3_aa: CASSKISSRELFF
cdr3_nt: TGTGCCAGCAGCAAAATCAGTAGCCGGGAGCTGTTTTTT

j_call: TRBJ2-1
clone_size: few
d_call: -
v_call: TRBV7-9
cdr3_aa: CASSLTGNEQFF
cdr3_nt: TGTGCCAGCAGCTTAACGGGCAATGAGCAGTTCTTC

j_call: TRBJ1-2
clone_size: -
d_call: TRBD1
v_call: TRBV19
cdr3_aa: CASIETGTGGLYGYTF
cdr3_nt: TGTGCCAGTATCGAGACCGGGACAGGGGGCCTCTATGGCTACACCTTC

j_call: TRBJ1-1
clone_size: few
d_call: TRBD1
v_call: TRBV19
cdr3_aa: CASRDRVNTEAFF
cdr3_nt: TGTGCCAGTAGAGACAGGGTCAACACTGAAGCTTTCTTT

j_call: TRBJ1-1
clone_size: -
d_call: TRBD1
v_call: TRBV29-1
cdr3_aa: CSANRGNTEAFF
cdr3_nt: TGCAGCGCCAACAGGGGCAACACTGAAGCTTTCTTT

j_call: TRBJ2-7
clone_size: -
d_call: -
v_call: TRBV7-6
cdr3_aa: CASSRGDGSSYEQYF
cdr3_nt: TGTGCCAGCAGCCGAGGAGACGGGAGCTCCTACGAGCAGTACTTC

j_call: TRBJ2-7
clone_size: -
d_call: -
v_call: TRBV5-1
cdr3_aa: CASGFDRRNYEQYF
cdr3_nt: TGCGCCAGCGGGTTTGACAGAAGAAACTACGAGCAGTACTTC

j_call: TRBJ1-2
clone_size: -
d_call: TRBD1
v_call: TRBV15
cdr3_aa: CATSRVHQGATGYTF
cdr3_nt: TGTGCCACCAGCAGAGTCCACCAGGGGGCGACTGGCTACACCTTC

j_call: TRBJ2-6
clone_size: once
d_call: -
v_call: TRBV19
cdr3_aa: CASSISGSGANVLTF
cdr3_nt: TGTGCCAGTAGTATTTCCGGCTCTGGGGCCAACGTCCTGACTTTC

j_call: TRBJ2-1
clone_size: -
d_call: -
v_call: TRBV7-6
cdr3_aa: CASSLVGGGGNEQFF
cdr3_nt: TGTGCCAGCAGCTTAGTAGGGGGGGGCGGGAATGAGCAGTTCTTC

j_call: TRBJ1-6
clone_size: once
d_call: -
v_call: TRBV25-1
cdr3_aa: CASSESSGPLHF
cdr3_nt: TGTGCCAGCAGTGAATCCTCGGGTCCCCTCCACTTT

j_call: TRBJ1-1
clone_size: -
d_call: -
v_call: TRBV5-1
cdr3_aa: CASRGDGTEAFF
cdr3_nt: TGCGCCAGCAGAGGGGATGGCACTGAAGCTTTCTTT

j_call: TRBJ2-3
clone_size: -
d_call: TRBD2
v_call: TRBV5-1
cdr3_aa: CASSIRSGGGTDTQYF
cdr3_nt: TGCGCCAGCAGCATCCGAAGCGGGGGGGGCACAGATACGCAGTATTTT

j_call: TRBJ2-7
clone_size: -
d_call: TRBD1
v_call: TRBV28
cdr3_aa: CASSFRTGLNEQYF
cdr3_nt: TGTGCCAGCAGTTTTCGGACAGGGTTAAACGAGCAGTACTTC

j_call: TRBJ2-3
clone_size: once
d_call: TRBD2
v_call: TRBV18
cdr3_aa: CASSDGRGADTQYF
cdr3_nt: TGTGCCAGCTCAGATGGGAGGGGTGCAGATACGCAGTATTTT

j_call: TRBJ1-5
clone_size: -
d_call: -
v_call: TRBV11-3
cdr3_aa: CASSFRYSNQPQHF
cdr3_nt: TGTGCCAGCAGCTTTCGTTATAGCAATCAGCCCCAGCATTTT

j_call: TRBJ1-3
clone_size: -
d_call: -
v_call: TRBV7-9
cdr3_aa: CASSAPIDRRSGNTIYF
cdr3_nt: TGTGCCAGCAGCGCTCCCATAGACAGGAGGTCGGGAAACACCATATATTTT

j_call: TRBJ1-2
clone_size: -
d_call: -
v_call: TRBV6-1
cdr3_aa: CASSEQGGYGYTF
cdr3_nt: TGTGCCAGCAGTGAGCAGGGTGGCTATGGCTACACCTTC

j_call: TRBJ1-4
clone_size: -
d_call: -
v_call: TRBV19
cdr3_aa: CASSIAGTAGEKLFF
cdr3_nt: TGTGCCAGTAGTATAGCGGGGACCGCGGGGGAAAAACTGTTTTTT

j_call: TRBJ1-2
clone_size: -
d_call: -
v_call: TRBV6-6
cdr3_aa: CASINREGYGYTF
cdr3_nt: TGTGCCAGCATTAACAGGGAGGGCTATGGCTACACCTTC

j_call: TRBJ2-5
clone_size: few
d_call: -
v_call: TRBV5-4
cdr3_aa: CASSSRETQYF
cdr3_nt: TGTGCCAGCAGTTCCAGAGAGACCCAGTACTTC

j_call: TRBJ1-1
clone_size: -
d_call: TRBD1
v_call: TRBV2
cdr3_aa: CASSRQGHVNTEAFF
cdr3_nt: TGTGCCAGCAGTAGACAGGGGCATGTGAACACTGAAGCTTTCTTT